Each of the 30 T cell receptor beta chains below was sequenced from the same sample in a study of T cells in Graves' hyperthyroidism and ophthalmopathy. Researchers amplified the TCR beta CDR3 regions from RNA transcripts. When the TCR CDR3 underwent first-round RT-PCR, the HTBI primer set was used. A single record per CDR3 protein comes from TCRdb applying MiXCR to the multiplex PCR reads. The data show 190,000 or so distinct CDR3 sequences, 15% to 20% seen once. The source material was blood. The receptors come from a man aged 35 to 55 with Graves' hyperthyroidism.

This clonotype has a count of ten or more. The chain employs TRBV7-3 and TRBJ2-3; 9 positions agree with TRBD2. V gave up 4 bases and J gave up 3 bases; unmatched junction bases: 8. The CDR3 runs to 16 residues. Per germline, CDR1 SGHTA and CDR2 FQGTGA. CDR3 nucleotide sequence: TGTGCCAGCAGCTCACAAGCGGGGGGTTCGACAGATACGCAGTATTTT. Protein: CASSSQAGGSTDTQYF.

This clonotype was found many times. The chain joins TRBV7-9 to TRBJ1-1; D is possibly TRBD1 (5 bases). CDR1 and CDR2 from the germline V gene are SEHNR and FQNEAQ (reference sequence). The CDR3 contains 15 residues. Trimming shortened V by 2 bases and J by 0 bases, and 10 bases separated the two germline ends. CDR3 sequence (DNA): TGTGCCAGCAGCTTAAGTGGCAGGGTGAACACTGAAGCTTTCTTT. Encoded protein: CASSLSGRVNTEAFF.

This clonotype appeared many times. The chain links TRBV29-1 to TRBJ1-2; D is ambiguous. The CDR3 length is 11 residues. Trimming left V 2 bases short and J 2 bases short, with 3 bases between. CDR1 is SQVTM, CDR2 ANQGSEA, per germline. In nucleotides, the CDR3 is TGCAGCGTTGAAATGAACTATGGCTACACCTTC. This sequence encodes CSVEMNYGYTF.

The gene calls are TRBV7-2 and TRBJ2-2, with D unclear. V lost 4 bases and J lost 6, with 6 bases in between. Germline V CDR1 and CDR2: SGHTA, FQGNSA. The CDR3 has 12 amino acids. The CDR3 sequence is CASSSVPGELFF. CDR3 coding DNA: TGTGCCAGCAGCTCCGTGCCCGGGGAGCTGTTTTTT.

This clonotype showed up many times. This chain links TRBV20-1 with TRBJ2-1; 7 bases align to TRBD1. Germline lookup yields CDR1 DFQATT and CDR2 SNEGSKA (reference sequence). The CDR3 length is 12 residues. V shed 7 bases and J 7 bases; nucleotides not matched to a gene: 7. CDR3 coding DNA: TGCAGTGGAAGGGGGCCTCAGAATGAGCAGTTCTTC. Its translation is CSGRGPQNEQFF.

On this clonotype: Here the CDR3 omits its conserved ending phenylalanine or tryptophan, so a read error is the likely source. This rearrangement joins TRBV7-3 to TRBJ2-5; D might be TRBD2 (7 bases). The V gene's germline CDR1 is SGHTA and CDR2 FQGTGA. The CDR3 runs 16 residues. Trimming removed 3 bases at V and 4 bases at J, with 18 bases between. The CDR3: CASSFSRGGAGETQYY. CDR3 DNA: TGTGCCAGCAGCTTTTCTAGGGGGGGGGCTGGAGAGACCCAGTACTAC.

The chain is built from TRBV4-2 and TRBJ2-1; 9 bases line up with TRBD2. Germline CDR1 is LGHNA and CDR2 is YNFKEQ. J gave up 3 bases and V 0 bases, and 3 bases lay outside the gene matches. CDR3 length equals 16 residues. The CDR3: CASSQDPAGGYNEQFF. For the CDR3, the DNA is TGTGCCAGCAGCCAAGACCCAGCGGGGGGCTACAATGAGCAGTTCTTC.

This clonotype was recorded many times. V is TRBV6-1 and J is TRBJ2-7; 7 positions agree with TRBD1. The V gene's germline CDR1 is MNHNS and CDR2 SASEGT. The CDR3 has 14 residues. J gave up 0 bases and V 7 bases, and 6 bases lay outside the gene matches. In DNA form, the CDR3 reads TGTGCCAGCAAAACAGGGGCCTCCTCCTACGAGCAGTACTTC. It encodes CASKTGASSYEQYF.

The CDR3 sequence: CASSLVGGAQETQYF. For the CDR3, the DNA is TGCGCCAGCAGCTTGGTGGGGGGGGCCCAAGAGACCCAGTACTTC. The V and J genes are TRBV5-1 and TRBJ2-5; TRBD2 is a possible D gene (7 bases). The CDR3 runs 15 residues. Between the trimmed V and J ends, which lost 0 bases and 1 base, there was a span of 10 bases. Germline CDR1 and CDR2: SGHRS and YFSETQ. The full variable domain, with the rest looked up from reference TRBV5-1 and TRBJ2-5, is KAGVTQTPRYLIKTRGQQVTLSCSPISGHRSVSWYQQTPGQGLQFLFEYFSETQRNKGNFPGRFSGRQFSNSRSEMNVSTLELGDSALYLCASSLVGGAQETQYFGPGTRLLVL.

At least ten counts were recorded for this clonotype. V is TRBV6-1 and J is TRBJ1-5, with D possibly being TRBD1 (6 bases). Germline V gene lookup returns CDR1 MNHNS and CDR2 SASEGT. The CDR3 consists of 16 residues. The ends were cut back, 5 bases at V and 0 bases at J, with 14 bases in the middle. CDR3 sequence: CASSPATGVSNQPQHF. CDR3 coding DNA: TGTGCCAGCAGTCCGGCGACAGGAGTTAGCAATCAGCCCCAGCATTTT.

This clonotype appeared many times. V is TRBV15 and J is TRBJ2-1; no reliable D call. Deletions cut 10 bases from V and 3 bases from J, with 10 bases between. From germline, CDR1 is LNHNV and CDR2 YYDKDF (reference sequence). The CDR3 consists of 12 residues. CDR3 sequence reads: CASSNGYNEQFF. DNA for the CDR3: TGTGCCAGCTCGAACGGCTACAATGAGCAGTTCTTC.

This clonotype was seen ten or more times. Here the CDR3 reads CASATDTQYF. The CDR3 DNA reads as TGTGCCAGCGCCACAGATACGCAGTATTTT. This chain links TRBV12-3 or TRBV12-4 with TRBJ2-3; no firm D call. Trimming shortened V by 8 bases and J by 2 bases, and 2 bases separated the two germline ends. This CDR3 is built from 10 residues.

There are many counts of this clonotype. The V gene is TRBV2, the J gene TRBJ2-5; no firm D call. Trimming cost V 4 bases and J 5 bases, with 11 bases left between them. CDR3 length: 13 amino acids. In germline, CDR1 is SNHLY, CDR2 FYNNEI. CDR3 nucleotide sequence: TGTGCCAGCAGTGTCGGCTTGAGGGAGACCCAGTACTTC. Translated: CASSVGLRETQYF.

This clonotype was counted many times. The chain couples TRBV15 to TRBJ2-2; TRBD2 is a possible D gene (5 bases). V lost 3 bases, J lost 6 bases, and 14 bases lay in between. Per germline, CDR1 LNHNV and CDR2 YYDKDF (reference sequence). CDR3 length: 15 amino acids. The CDR3 DNA is TGTGCCACCAGCAGCCCGGGGTGGATTGCCGGGGAGCTGTTTTTT. Translated: CATSSPGWIAGELFF. Complete variable domain (other parts from reference TRBV15 and TRBJ2-2): DAMVIQNPRYQVTQFGKPVTLSCSQTLNHNVMYWYQQKSSQAPKLLFHYYDKDFNNEADTPDNFQSRRPNTSFCFLDIRSPGLGDTAMYLCATSSPGWIAGELFFGEGSRLTVL.

Many counts were recorded for this clonotype. This chain connects TRBV7-8 to TRBJ2-3, with TRBD2 identical over 9 bases. CDR3 length: 16 amino acids. The germline V gene encodes CDR1 SGHVS and CDR2 FQNEAQ. V was clipped by 0 bases and J by 5 bases; unmatched bases: 6. The CDR3 region has the DNA TGTGCCAGCAGCTTAGCGAGTAGCGGGGGTATAGATACGCAGTATTTT. Translating it yields CASSLASSGGIDTQYF. The entire variable domain, with the rest obtained from reference TRBV7-8 and TRBJ2-3, is as follows: GAGVSQSPRYKVAKRGQDVALRCDPISGHVSLFWYQQALGQGPEFLTYFQNEAQLDKSGLPSDRFFAERPEGSVSTLKIQRTQQEDSAVYLCASSLASSGGIDTQYFGPGTRLTVL.

The genes are TRBV5-6 and TRBJ2-5; 8 nucleotides align to TRBD2. The germline CDR1 and CDR2 sequences are SGHDT and YYEEEE. The V gene end was trimmed by 3 bases and the J gene end by 5 bases; junction bases not matched to a gene: 9. The CDR3 has 15 residues. The CDR3 region is CASSSPTGGSETQYF. CDR3 nucleotide sequence: TGTGCCAGCAGCTCCCCCACGGGGGGGTCGGAGACCCAGTACTTC.

This chain joins TRBV5-6 and TRBJ1-5, with D possibly being TRBD1 (6 bases). CDR1 and CDR2 from the germline V gene are SGHDT and YYEEEE. The CDR3 consists of 16 residues. Trimming left V 4 bases short and J 4 bases short, with 18 bases between. In DNA form, the CDR3 reads TGTGCCAGCAGCCCGCATGGGGGCAGGGGAAATCAGCCCCAGCATTTT. It specifies CASSPHGGRGNQPQHF.

In its sample, this clonotype was seen many times. The V gene is TRBV29-1, the J gene TRBJ1-1; D not resolved. CDR1 is SQVTM, CDR2 ANQGSEA, per germline. V lost 0 bases to trimming and J lost 5 bases, with 7 bases between them. This CDR3 region has 12 residues. CDR3 coding DNA: TGCAGCGTTGAAGATCTCCGAACTGAAGCTTTCTTT. Residues: CSVEDLRTEAFF.

The J gene is TRBJ1-1, the V gene TRBV20-1; tentatively, D is TRBD1 (6 bases). This CDR3 contains 15 residues. V shed 0 bases and J shed 3 bases, with 14 bases lying between them. The germline CDR1 and CDR2 sequences are DFQATT and SNEGSKA (reference sequence). DNA of the CDR3: TGCAGTGCTAGAGAGGGGGGGGAGGGGGACACTGAAGCTTTCTTT. This codes for CSAREGGEGDTEAFF.

The chain links TRBV20-1 to TRBJ2-3; 8 bases match TRBD2. V dropped 3 bases and J dropped 2; count of bases not matched to a gene: 7. The CDR3 runs 15 residues. Per germline, CDR1 DFQATT and CDR2 SNEGSKA (reference sequence). CDR3 nucleotides: TGCAGTGCTAGCACCGGGGGGGGATTCACAGATACGCAGTATTTT. Translated, it gives CSASTGGGFTDTQYF.

This chain uses TRBV7-2 with TRBJ2-1; the D is unclear. Germline V gives CDR1 SGHTA, CDR2 FQGNSA. V was clipped by 1 base and J by 9 bases, with 10 bases between them. CDR3 length equals 13 residues. The CDR3, as DNA: TGTGCCAGCAGCTTAGAGGCTGTCTTTGAGCAGTTCTTC. This gives the protein CASSLEAVFEQFF.

This clonotype has only a few counts. DNA for the CDR3: TGTGCCAGCACCCCTACAGGGGGCAGAGATCAGCCCCAGCATTTT. This encodes CASTPTGGRDQPQHF. V gene TRBV6-1 combines with J gene TRBJ1-5, with TRBD1 matching over 9 bases. Germline CDR1 is MNHNS and CDR2 is SASEGT. The trim removed 7 bases at V and 5 bases at J, leaving 9 bases unmatched. The CDR3 totals 15 residues.

On this clonotype: This may arise from a read error, as a much more abundant clone is one base away. The rearrangement uses TRBV5-1 and TRBJ1-1; no firm D call. Germline CDR1 and CDR2: SGHRS and YFSETQ. The CDR3 runs to 14 residues. The CDR3 DNA is TGCGCCGGCAGCTTGGCCTTTCGGGGAGCTGAAGCTTTCTTT. This sequence encodes CAGSLAFRGAEAFF.

The chain is built from TRBV9 and TRBJ1-4; D is unclear. Germline values: CDR1 SGDLS, CDR2 YYNGEE. This CDR3 region has 15 residues. V lost 0 bases to trimming and J lost 2 bases, with 8 bases between them. The CDR3: CASSVGLVTNEKLFF. CDR3 nucleotide sequence: TGTGCCAGCAGCGTAGGGTTAGTGACTAATGAAAAACTGTTTTTT.

The rearrangement joins TRBV9 to TRBJ1-3, with D hard to call. The CDR3 contains 16 residues. The germline gives CDR1 SGDLS, CDR2 YYNGEE. Trimming stripped 0 bases from V and 0 bases from J, with 10 bases between. CDR3 coding DNA: TGTGCCAGCAGCGTAGTTCCGGGGAGCTCTGGAAACACCATATATTTT. Its protein is CASSVVPGSSGNTIYF.

This clonotype was recorded a few times. This chain joins TRBV9 and TRBJ1-6; a possible D gene is TRBD1 (5 bases). The germline V gene has CDR1 SGDLS and CDR2 YYNGEE. Trimming took 0 bases from V and 10 from J, leaving 14 bases between them. The CDR3 runs 15 residues. CDR3 in amino acids: CASSVEGSSGSPLHF. The CDR3 region has the DNA TGTGCCAGCAGCGTAGAGGGGTCTTCAGGATCACCCCTCCACTTT.

This rearrangement joins TRBV7-2 to TRBJ1-2, with a tentative D call TRBD1 (5 bases). Trimming took off 1 base at V and 8 bases at J, with 8 bases between the two ends. Germline V CDR1 and CDR2: SGHTA, FQGNSA. The CDR3 extends over 12 amino acids. The CDR3 sequence: CASSLEGVGYTF. The DNA for the CDR3 is TGTGCCAGCAGCTTAGAAGGGGTGGGCTACACCTTC.

This clonotype came up many times. The rearrangement uses TRBV2 and TRBJ1-1; D not certain. Germline values: CDR1 SNHLY, CDR2 FYNNEI. V lost 3 bases to trimming and J lost 6 bases, with 11 bases between them. The CDR3 covers 13 residues. The CDR3 here is CASSDAGSAEAFF. The CDR3 DNA follows: TGTGCCAGCAGTGACGCGGGGTCTGCTGAAGCTTTCTTT.

There are many counts of this clonotype. The chain recombines TRBV6-2 or TRBV6-3 with TRBJ1-1; possible D gene TRBD1, 6 bases. Trimming removed 7 bases from V and 11 bases from J, with 14 bases in between. From germline, CDR1 is MNHEY and CDR2 SVGEGT. The CDR3 runs to 11 residues. The CDR3 DNA is TGTGCCAGCACCCAAGGGGGGACGGCTTTCTTT. It yields the protein CASTQGGTAFF.

At least ten counts were recorded for this clonotype. The chain links TRBV28 to TRBJ2-7; 7 nucleotides agree with TRBD1. Trimming took 2 bases from V and 3 from J; bases not matched to a gene: 4. The germline V gene has CDR1 MDHEN and CDR2 SYDVKM. This CDR3 region has 14 residues. For the CDR3, the DNA is TGTGCCAGCAGTTTAGGGACAGTTTTCTACGAGCAGTACTTC. It is translated as CASSLGTVFYEQYF.